These T cell receptor beta chains were read from a single sample in a study of identifying expanded T cells in peripheral blood. Data came from immunoSEQ multiplex PCR; TCRdb stores just in-frame clones and leaves some out. This table holds about 78,000 clones, around four fifths found once. The sequenced material came from blood. These receptor sequences come from a person aged 18-70 years in good health. Both conserved end residues are part of each CDR3. Fields, in order: D gene, J gene, V gene, clone size, CDR3 protein, CDR3 DNA. The D gene is left open where the match is weak. The listing skips clone size in some rows; elsewhere it reads once, few, many or a size class.

d_gene: TRBD2; j_gene: TRBJ2-3; v_gene: TRBV7-9; abundance: .; CDR3aa: CASSSPGLAGGTSTDTQYF; CDR3nt: TGTGCCAGCAGCTCCCCGGGACTAGCGGGAGGGACGAGCACAGATACGCAGTATTTT
d_gene: TRBD1; j_gene: TRBJ2-1; v_gene: TRBV9; abundance: .; CDR3aa: CASSANRGDEQFF; CDR3nt: TGTGCCAGCAGCGCTAACAGGGGAGATGAGCAGTTCTTC
d_gene: TRBD1; j_gene: TRBJ2-2; v_gene: TRBV7-2; abundance: .; CDR3aa: CASSSQGRTTGELFF; CDR3nt: TGTGCCAGCAGCTCACAGGGGCGGACCACCGGGGAGCTGTTTTTT
d_gene: .; j_gene: TRBJ2-6; v_gene: TRBV7-8; abundance: .; CDR3aa: CASSLVGSSGANVLTF; CDR3nt: TGTGCCAGCAGCTTAGTGGGGAGCTCTGGGGCCAACGTCCTGACTTTC
d_gene: TRBD1; j_gene: TRBJ2-7; v_gene: TRBV15; abundance: .; CDR3aa: CATSRDSAGGFHEQYF; CDR3nt: TGTGCCACCAGCAGAGATTCGGCAGGGGGATTCCACGAGCAGTACTTC
d_gene: TRBD2; j_gene: TRBJ2-3; v_gene: TRBV15; abundance: .; CDR3aa: CATSSRLAGGAVSTDTQYF; CDR3nt: TGTGCCACCAGCAGTCGACTAGCGGGAGGAGCAGTCAGCACAGATACGCAGTATTTT
d_gene: .; j_gene: TRBJ2-5; v_gene: TRBV29-1; abundance: .; CDR3aa: CSVELGTGQETQYF; CDR3nt: TGCAGCGTTGAGTTAGGGACGGGCCAAGAGACCCAGTACTTC
d_gene: .; j_gene: TRBJ2-5; v_gene: TRBV5-1; abundance: .; CDR3aa: CASSLAPGETQYF; CDR3nt: TGCGCCAGCAGCTTGGCTCCGGGAGAGACCCAGTACTTC
d_gene: TRBD1; j_gene: TRBJ1-2; v_gene: TRBV6-1; abundance: few; CDR3aa: CASSRDRVGDGYTF; CDR3nt: TGTGCCAGCAGTCGGGACAGGGTAGGAGATGGCTACACCTTC
d_gene: .; j_gene: TRBJ2-1; v_gene: TRBV7-2; abundance: .; CDR3aa: CASSQIEGSYNEQFF; CDR3nt: TGTGCCAGCAGCCAAATAGAGGGTTCGTACAATGAGCAGTTCTTC
d_gene: .; j_gene: TRBJ2-1; v_gene: TRBV4-3; abundance: .; CDR3aa: CASAPTSSYNEQFF; CDR3nt: TGCGCCAGCGCACCGACTAGCTCCTACAATGAGCAGTTCTTC
d_gene: .; j_gene: TRBJ1-6; v_gene: TRBV5-6; abundance: .; CDR3aa: CASSLAARPRVPLHF; CDR3nt: TGTGCCAGCAGCTTGGCTGCGCGGCCTCGGGTACCCCTCCACTTT
d_gene: .; j_gene: TRBJ2-7; v_gene: TRBV6-5; abundance: .; CDR3aa: CASRRVRSYEQYF; CDR3nt: TGTGCCAGCAGAAGGGTCAGGTCCTACGAGCAGTACTTC
d_gene: .; j_gene: TRBJ2-1; v_gene: TRBV29-1; abundance: .; CDR3aa: CSAVLSSYNEQFF; CDR3nt: TGCAGCGCCGTTTTAAGCTCCTACAATGAGCAGTTCTTC
d_gene: .; j_gene: TRBJ2-5; v_gene: TRBV29-1; abundance: once; CDR3aa: CSAAPQGETQYF; CDR3nt: TGCAGCGCCGCCCCCCAAGGGGAGACCCAGTACTTC
d_gene: .; j_gene: TRBJ1-5; v_gene: TRBV19; abundance: .; CDR3aa: CASSPTSWGNQPQHF; CDR3nt: TGTGCCAGTAGTCCTACCTCTTGGGGCAATCAGCCCCAGCATTTT
d_gene: TRBD2; j_gene: TRBJ2-3; v_gene: TRBV30; abundance: .; CDR3aa: CAWSPGLAGAGDTQYF; CDR3nt: TGTGCCTGGAGTCCCGGACTAGCGGGGGCCGGGGATACGCAGTATTTT
d_gene: .; j_gene: TRBJ1-4; v_gene: TRBV18; abundance: .; CDR3aa: CASSPTGRDEKLFF; CDR3nt: TGTGCCAGCTCACCAACAGGCAGGGATGAAAAACTGTTTTTT
d_gene: TRBD2; j_gene: TRBJ2-1; v_gene: TRBV27; abundance: .; CDR3aa: CASSLLREVYNEQFF; CDR3nt: TGTGCCAGCAGTTTATTACGGGAGGTGTACAATGAGCAGTTCTTC
d_gene: .; j_gene: TRBJ2-1; v_gene: TRBV11-1; abundance: .; CDR3aa: CASSLVVGVDNEQFF; CDR3nt: TGTGCCAGCAGCTTAGTGGTGGGGGTGGACAATGAGCAGTTCTTC
d_gene: .; j_gene: TRBJ1-1; v_gene: TRBV6-4; abundance: .; CDR3aa: CASSDSTYREGTEAFF; CDR3nt: TGTGCCAGCAGTGACTCGACTTACAGGGAGGGTACTGAAGCTTTCTTT
d_gene: TRBD1; j_gene: TRBJ2-1; v_gene: TRBV5-1; abundance: once; CDR3aa: CASSPAVSRDRGNEQFF; CDR3nt: TGCGCCAGCAGCCCGGCGGTATCCCGGGACAGGGGGAATGAGCAGTTCTTC
d_gene: .; j_gene: TRBJ2-5; v_gene: TRBV29-1; abundance: .; CDR3aa: CSVLRVETQYF; CDR3nt: TGCAGCGTCCTCCGGGTGGAGACCCAGTACTTC
d_gene: .; j_gene: TRBJ2-7; v_gene: TRBV19; abundance: .; CDR3aa: CASSGQGTSSYEQYF; CDR3nt: TGTGCCAGTAGTGGCCAGGGGACGAGCTCCTACGAGCAGTACTTC
d_gene: .; j_gene: TRBJ2-5; v_gene: TRBV19; abundance: .; CDR3aa: CASRPRAGNQETQYF; CDR3nt: TGTGCCAGTAGGCCGAGGGCGGGAAACCAAGAGACCCAGTACTTC
d_gene: .; j_gene: TRBJ2-1; v_gene: TRBV7-2; abundance: .; CDR3aa: CASTSEIGNNEQFF; CDR3nt: TGTGCCAGCACCTCAGAGATCGGGAACAATGAGCAGTTCTTC
d_gene: TRBD1; j_gene: TRBJ2-5; v_gene: TRBV7-2; abundance: .; CDR3aa: CASSRTGEETQYF; CDR3nt: TGTGCCAGCAGCCGTACAGGGGAGGAGACCCAGTACTTC
d_gene: .; j_gene: TRBJ1-2; v_gene: TRBV5-1; abundance: .; CDR3aa: CASSLEGGWSYGYTF; CDR3nt: TGCGCCAGCAGCTTGGAGGGAGGGTGGTCCTATGGCTACACCTTC
d_gene: .; j_gene: TRBJ2-1; v_gene: TRBV28; abundance: .; CDR3aa: CASSFISEPYNEQFF; CDR3nt: TGTGCCAGCAGTTTTATTTCGGAGCCATACAATGAGCAGTTCTTC
d_gene: .; j_gene: TRBJ1-4; v_gene: TRBV4-3; abundance: .; CDR3aa: CASSQVSGGNEKLFF; CDR3nt: TGCGCCAGCAGCCAAGTTTCGGGTGGGAATGAAAAACTGTTTTTT
d_gene: .; j_gene: TRBJ1-6; v_gene: TRBV7-6; abundance: .; CDR3aa: CASSLGGGGTYNSPLHF; CDR3nt: TGTGCCAGCAGCTTAGGAGGTGGTGGGACTTATAATTCACCCCTCCACTTT
d_gene: TRBD2; j_gene: TRBJ2-1; v_gene: TRBV10-3; abundance: .; CDR3aa: CAISATSGRGEQFF; CDR3nt: TGTGCCATCAGTGCGACTAGCGGGAGGGGGGAGCAGTTCTTC
d_gene: TRBD1; j_gene: TRBJ1-2; v_gene: TRBV28; abundance: .; CDR3aa: CASSLSGQGIRTF; CDR3nt: TGTGCCAGCAGTTTATCTGGACAGGGAATAAGGACCTTC
d_gene: TRBD1; j_gene: TRBJ2-5; v_gene: TRBV5-1; abundance: .; CDR3aa: CASSLGGQGVWETQYF; CDR3nt: TGCGCCAGCAGCTTAGGGGGACAGGGCGTTTGGGAGACCCAGTACTTC
d_gene: .; j_gene: TRBJ2-7; v_gene: TRBV28; abundance: .; CDR3aa: CASSWGWVQGNRLATPYEQYF; CDR3nt: TGTGCCAGCAGTTGGGGTTGGGTACAGGGGAACCGACTAGCGACCCCCTACGAGCAGTACTTC
d_gene: .; j_gene: TRBJ2-3; v_gene: TRBV15; abundance: .; CDR3aa: CATSTYRELTDTQYF; CDR3nt: TGTGCCACCAGCACCTACAGGGAATTGACAGATACGCAGTATTTT
d_gene: .; j_gene: TRBJ2-4; v_gene: TRBV7-2; abundance: .; CDR3aa: CASSPRDREVVKNIQYF; CDR3nt: TGTGCCAGCAGCCCACGCGACAGGGAGGTAGTCAAAAACATTCAGTACTTC
d_gene: .; j_gene: TRBJ2-1; v_gene: TRBV6-6; abundance: .; CDR3aa: CASLPGSSYNEQFF; CDR3nt: TGTGCCAGCCTCCCTGGGAGCTCCTACAATGAGCAGTTCTTC
d_gene: .; j_gene: TRBJ2-7; v_gene: TRBV7-9; abundance: .; CDR3aa: CARRTDRKTLEQYF; CDR3nt: TGTGCCAGGAGAACCGACAGAAAAACTCTTGAGCAGTACTTC
d_gene: TRBD2; j_gene: TRBJ2-1; v_gene: TRBV7-2; abundance: .; CDR3aa: CASSLDGLAGYNEQFF; CDR3nt: TGTGCCAGCAGCTTAGACGGCCTAGCGGGCTACAATGAGCAGTTCTTC
d_gene: TRBD1; j_gene: TRBJ2-7; v_gene: TRBV5-1; abundance: few; CDR3aa: CASSPGQTNPYEQYF; CDR3nt: TGCGCCAGCTCGCCGGGACAGACGAATCCCTACGAGCAGTACTTC
d_gene: .; j_gene: TRBJ2-1; v_gene: TRBV4-1; abundance: .; CDR3aa: CASSQTGTYNEQFF; CDR3nt: TGCGCCAGCAGCCAAACAGGTACATACAATGAGCAGTTCTTC
d_gene: .; j_gene: TRBJ2-1; v_gene: TRBV19; abundance: .; CDR3aa: CASSIDGYNEQFF; CDR3nt: TGTGCCAGTAGTATAGACGGTTACAATGAGCAGTTCTTC
d_gene: .; j_gene: TRBJ2-6; v_gene: TRBV28; abundance: .; CDR3aa: CASSWIGDPGANVLTF; CDR3nt: TGTGCCAGCAGTTGGATCGGGGACCCTGGGGCCAACGTCCTGACTTTC
d_gene: .; j_gene: TRBJ1-4; v_gene: TRBV29-1; abundance: .; CDR3aa: CSVISKNEKLFF; CDR3nt: TGCAGCGTTATCTCCAAAAATGAAAAACTGTTTTTT
d_gene: .; j_gene: TRBJ2-1; v_gene: TRBV6-5; abundance: .; CDR3aa: CASSSEREVNEQFF; CDR3nt: TGTGCCAGCAGCTCCGAAAGGGAAGTTAATGAGCAGTTCTTC
d_gene: .; j_gene: TRBJ1-3; v_gene: TRBV7-2; abundance: .; CDR3aa: CASSLARPSSGNTIYF; CDR3nt: TGTGCCAGCAGCTTAGCCAGACCGAGCTCTGGAAACACCATATATTTT
d_gene: .; j_gene: TRBJ1-5; v_gene: TRBV6-1; abundance: .; CDR3aa: CASSEGGEDQPQHF; CDR3nt: TGTGCCAGCAGTGAGGGGGGGGAGGACCAGCCCCAGCATTTT
d_gene: TRBD1; j_gene: TRBJ1-5; v_gene: TRBV13; abundance: few; CDR3aa: CASSLRADRALQPQHF; CDR3nt: TGTGCCAGCAGCTTACGGGCCGACAGGGCGCTTCAGCCCCAGCATTTT
d_gene: TRBD2; j_gene: TRBJ2-1; v_gene: TRBV7-3; abundance: .; CDR3aa: CASSDSRLAGGPDNEQFF; CDR3nt: TGTGCCAGCAGCGACTCGAGACTAGCGGGAGGGCCAGACAATGAGCAGTTCTTC
d_gene: TRBD1; j_gene: TRBJ1-3; v_gene: TRBV7-9; abundance: .; CDR3aa: CASSADRGYLSSGNTIYF; CDR3nt: TGTGCCAGCAGCGCAGACAGGGGGTATTTATCCTCTGGAAACACCATATATTTT
d_gene: TRBD2; j_gene: TRBJ2-1; v_gene: TRBV6-1; abundance: .; CDR3aa: CASSELAGGYNEQFF; CDR3nt: TGTGCCAGCAGTGAACTAGCGGGAGGGTACAATGAGCAGTTCTTC
d_gene: .; j_gene: TRBJ2-5; v_gene: TRBV6-1; abundance: .; CDR3aa: CASSDGSPGSGPKTQYF; CDR3nt: TGTGCCAGCAGTGACGGTTCCCCGGGGTCGGGGCCAAAGACCCAGTACTTC
d_gene: .; j_gene: TRBJ1-4; v_gene: TRBV25-1; abundance: .; CDR3aa: CASSEWGGPNEKLFF; CDR3nt: TGTGCCAGCAGTGAATGGGGGGGGCCGAATGAAAAACTGTTTTTT
d_gene: .; j_gene: TRBJ1-1; v_gene: TRBV9; abundance: .; CDR3aa: CASSLQGTGTEAFF; CDR3nt: TGTGCCAGCAGCCTACAGGGTACGGGCACTGAAGCTTTCTTT
d_gene: .; j_gene: TRBJ2-1; v_gene: TRBV20-1; abundance: .; CDR3aa: CSALGNEQFF; CDR3nt: TGCAGTGCTCTTGGCAATGAGCAGTTCTTC
d_gene: .; j_gene: TRBJ2-3; v_gene: TRBV27; abundance: few; CDR3aa: CASSFANTDTQYF; CDR3nt: TGTGCCAGCAGTTTTGCCAACACAGATACGCAGTATTTT
d_gene: .; j_gene: TRBJ2-5; v_gene: TRBV27; abundance: many; CDR3aa: CASSERWQETQYF; CDR3nt: TGTGCCAGCAGTGAGCGTTGGCAAGAGACCCAGTACTTC
d_gene: .; j_gene: TRBJ2-2; v_gene: TRBV19; abundance: .; CDR3aa: CASSIRVPGELFF; CDR3nt: TGTGCCAGTAGTATTCGGGTACCCGGGGAGCTGTTTTTT
d_gene: .; j_gene: TRBJ2-2; v_gene: TRBV7-3; abundance: few; CDR3aa: CASSLTGGGVTGELFF; CDR3nt: TGTGCCAGCAGCTTAACTGGAGGGGGAGTCACCGGGGAGCTGTTTTTT